The source of this T cell receptor (beta chain) is a study of blood T cell repertoires in COVID-19. Study-wide background: COVID-19 samples from acute and convalescent phases originated in the United States, Italy and Spain. T cells, B-cell-depleted T cells, or PBMCs supplied cDNA or gDNA.

V was pared by 4 bases and J by 5 bases, with 2 bases of the junction left unmatched. CDR1 and CDR2 from the germline V gene are ENHRY and SYGVKD. The CDR3 extends over 14 amino acids. Original handling: Reference gene primer amplification yielded estimated nucleated cell counts. TCRdb keeps only in-frame clones here, not all; method: immunoSEQ multiplex PCR. The V and J calls and the clone size are those of that table, but D and trimming were determined from the DNA. The profile shows over 100,000 clones, over 75% of them singletons. V usage is TRBV10-3 and J usage is TRBJ1-6; TRBD1 aligns across 7 bases. The sequenced sample was peripheral blood. The receptor comes from an elderly man with acute or convalescent COVID-19. CDR3 sequence reads: CAISGQGNNSPLHF. In DNA form, the CDR3 reads TGTGCCATCAGTGGACAGGGCAATAATTCACCCCTCCACTTT.